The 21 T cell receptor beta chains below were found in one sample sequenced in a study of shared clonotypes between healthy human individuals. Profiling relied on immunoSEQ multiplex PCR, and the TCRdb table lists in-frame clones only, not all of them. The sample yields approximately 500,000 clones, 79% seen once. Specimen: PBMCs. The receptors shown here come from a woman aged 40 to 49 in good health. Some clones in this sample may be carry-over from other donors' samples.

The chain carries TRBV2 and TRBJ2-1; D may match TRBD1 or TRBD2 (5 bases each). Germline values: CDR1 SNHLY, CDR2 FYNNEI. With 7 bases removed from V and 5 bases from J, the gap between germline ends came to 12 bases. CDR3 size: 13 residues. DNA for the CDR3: TGTGCCAGCACCCGGGACCAGGACAATGAGCAGTTCTTC. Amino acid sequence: CASTRDQDNEQFF.

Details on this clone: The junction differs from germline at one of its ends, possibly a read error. The CDR3 DNA reads TGTGCCAGCAGCCTAGCGCTCGAGGACCAGCCCCAGCATTTT. Encoded protein: CASSLALEDQPQHF. The gene calls are TRBV7-2 and TRBJ1-5; unclear D gene. The germline V gene has CDR1 SGHTA and CDR2 FQGNSA. The CDR3 is 14 amino acids. Together with reference TRBV7-2 and TRBJ1-5, the CDR3 gives the full variable domain: GAGVSQSPSNKVTEKGKDVELRCDPISGHTALYWYRQSLGQGLEFLIYFQGNSAPDKSGLPSDRFSAERTGGSVSTLTIQRTQQEDSAVYLCASSLALEDQPQHFGDGTRLSIL.

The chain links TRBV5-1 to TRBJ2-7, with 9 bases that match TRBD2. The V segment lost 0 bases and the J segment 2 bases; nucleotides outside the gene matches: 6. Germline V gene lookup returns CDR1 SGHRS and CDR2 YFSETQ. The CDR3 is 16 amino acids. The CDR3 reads CASSLVLAGSTYEQYF. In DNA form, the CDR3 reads TGCGCCAGCAGCTTGGTCCTAGCGGGGTCAACCTACGAGCAGTACTTC.

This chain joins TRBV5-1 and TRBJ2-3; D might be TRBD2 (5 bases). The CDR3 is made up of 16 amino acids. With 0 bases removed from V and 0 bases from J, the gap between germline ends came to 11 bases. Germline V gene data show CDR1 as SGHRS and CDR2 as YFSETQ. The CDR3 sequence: CASSLAALASTDTQYF. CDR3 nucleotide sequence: TGCGCCAGCAGCTTGGCCGCGCTAGCTAGCACAGATACGCAGTATTTT.

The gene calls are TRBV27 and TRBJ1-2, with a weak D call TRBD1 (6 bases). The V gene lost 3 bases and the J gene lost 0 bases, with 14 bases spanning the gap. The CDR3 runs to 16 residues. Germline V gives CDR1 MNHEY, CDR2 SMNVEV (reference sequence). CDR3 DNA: TGTGCCAGCAGTTTCCGGGGGAGGGGGGCTAACTATGGCTACACCTTC. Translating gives CASSFRGRGANYGYTF.

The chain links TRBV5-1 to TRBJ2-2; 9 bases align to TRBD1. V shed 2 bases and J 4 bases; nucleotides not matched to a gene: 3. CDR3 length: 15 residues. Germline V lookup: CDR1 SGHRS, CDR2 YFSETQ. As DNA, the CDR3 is TGCGCCAGCAGCTTACGACAGGGGGGCACCGGGGAGCTGTTTTTT. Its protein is CASSLRQGGTGELFF.

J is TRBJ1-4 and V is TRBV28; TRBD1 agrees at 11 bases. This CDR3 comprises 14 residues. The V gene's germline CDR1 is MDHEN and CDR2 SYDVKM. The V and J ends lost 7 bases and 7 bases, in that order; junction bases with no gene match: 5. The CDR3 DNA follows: TGTGCCAGCATACGGGACAGGGGGACTGAAAAACTGTTTTTT. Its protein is CASIRDRGTEKLFF.

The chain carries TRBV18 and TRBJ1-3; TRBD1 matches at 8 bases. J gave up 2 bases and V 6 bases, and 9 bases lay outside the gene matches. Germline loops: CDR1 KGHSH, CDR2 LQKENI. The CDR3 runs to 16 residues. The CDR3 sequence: CASSPGQGETGNTIYF. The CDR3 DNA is TGTGCCAGCTCTCCCGGACAGGGTGAAACTGGAAACACCATATATTTT.

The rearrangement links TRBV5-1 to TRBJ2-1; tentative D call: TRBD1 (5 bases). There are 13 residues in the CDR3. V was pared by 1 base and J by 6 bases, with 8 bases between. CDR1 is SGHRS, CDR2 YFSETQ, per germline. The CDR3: CASSLRGLNEQFF. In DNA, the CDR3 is TGCGCCAGCAGCTTGAGGGGCCTCAATGAGCAGTTCTTC. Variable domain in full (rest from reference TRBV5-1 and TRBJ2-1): KAGVTQTPRYLIKTRGQQVTLSCSPISGHRSVSWYQQTPGQGLQFLFEYFSETQRNKGNFPGRFSGRQFSNSRSEMNVSTLELGDSALYLCASSLRGLNEQFFGPGTRLTVL.

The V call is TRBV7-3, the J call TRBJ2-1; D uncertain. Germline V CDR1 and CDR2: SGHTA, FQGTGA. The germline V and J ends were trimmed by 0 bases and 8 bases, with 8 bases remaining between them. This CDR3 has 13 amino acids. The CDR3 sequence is CASSLTWDDEQFF. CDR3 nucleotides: TGTGCCAGCAGCTTAACGTGGGATGATGAGCAGTTCTTC. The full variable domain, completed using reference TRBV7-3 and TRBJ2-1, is GAGVSQTPSNKVTEKGKYVELRCDPISGHTALYWYRQSLGQGPEFLIYFQGTGAADDSGLPNDRFFAVRPEGSVSTLKIQRTERGDSAVYLCASSLTWDDEQFFGPGTRLTVL.

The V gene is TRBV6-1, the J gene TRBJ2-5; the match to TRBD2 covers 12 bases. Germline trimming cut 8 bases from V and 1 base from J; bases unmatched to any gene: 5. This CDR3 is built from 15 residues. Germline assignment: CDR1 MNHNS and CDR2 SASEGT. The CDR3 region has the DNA TGTGCCAGCCGAGAGGGACTAGCGGGCCAAGAGACCCAGTACTTC. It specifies CASREGLAGQETQYF.

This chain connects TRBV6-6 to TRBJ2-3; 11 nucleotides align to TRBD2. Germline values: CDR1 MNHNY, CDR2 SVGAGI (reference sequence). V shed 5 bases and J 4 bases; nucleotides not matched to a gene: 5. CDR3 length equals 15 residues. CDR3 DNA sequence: TGTGCCAGCAGTCTAACTAGCGGGAGTCCAGATACGCAGTATTTT. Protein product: CASSLTSGSPDTQYF.

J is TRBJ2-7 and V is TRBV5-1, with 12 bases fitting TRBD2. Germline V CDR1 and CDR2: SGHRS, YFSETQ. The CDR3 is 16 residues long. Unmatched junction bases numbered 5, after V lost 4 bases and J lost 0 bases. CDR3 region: CASSTRTSGASYEQYF. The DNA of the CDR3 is TGCGCCAGCAGCACCCGGACTAGCGGGGCCTCCTACGAGCAGTACTTC.

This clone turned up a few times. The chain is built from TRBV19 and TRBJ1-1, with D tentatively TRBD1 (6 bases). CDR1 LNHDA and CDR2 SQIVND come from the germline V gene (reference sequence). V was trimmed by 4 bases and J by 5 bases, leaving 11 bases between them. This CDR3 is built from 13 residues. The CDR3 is CASSKRQDTEAFF. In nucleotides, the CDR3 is TGTGCCAGTAGTAAAAGACAGGATACTGAAGCTTTCTTT.

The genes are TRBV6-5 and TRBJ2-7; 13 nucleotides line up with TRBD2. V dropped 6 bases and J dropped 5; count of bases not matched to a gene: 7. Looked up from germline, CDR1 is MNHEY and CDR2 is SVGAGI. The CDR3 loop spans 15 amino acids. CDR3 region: CASSQRTSGSHEQYF. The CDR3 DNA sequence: TGTGCCAGCAGCCAACGGACTAGCGGGAGCCACGAGCAGTACTTC.

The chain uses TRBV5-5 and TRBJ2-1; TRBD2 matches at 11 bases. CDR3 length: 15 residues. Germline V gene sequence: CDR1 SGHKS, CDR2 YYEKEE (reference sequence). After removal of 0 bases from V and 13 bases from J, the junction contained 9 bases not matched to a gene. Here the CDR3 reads CASSLAQLAGGLQFF. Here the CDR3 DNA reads TGTGCCAGCAGCTTGGCCCAGCTAGCGGGAGGTCTCCAGTTCTTC.

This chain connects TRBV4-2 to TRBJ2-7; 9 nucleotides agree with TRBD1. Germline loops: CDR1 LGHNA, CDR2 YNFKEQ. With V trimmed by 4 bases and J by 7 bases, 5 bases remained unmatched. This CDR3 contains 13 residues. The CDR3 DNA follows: TGTGCCAGCAGCCCGGACAGGGGAAAGGAGCAGTACTTC. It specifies CASSPDRGKEQYF.

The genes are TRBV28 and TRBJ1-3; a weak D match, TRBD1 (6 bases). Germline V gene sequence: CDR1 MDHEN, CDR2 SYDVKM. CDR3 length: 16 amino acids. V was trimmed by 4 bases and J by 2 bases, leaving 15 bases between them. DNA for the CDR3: TGTGCCAGCAGTTCTACCGATGGGGGGCCTGGAAACACCATATATTTT. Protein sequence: CASSSTDGGPGNTIYF.

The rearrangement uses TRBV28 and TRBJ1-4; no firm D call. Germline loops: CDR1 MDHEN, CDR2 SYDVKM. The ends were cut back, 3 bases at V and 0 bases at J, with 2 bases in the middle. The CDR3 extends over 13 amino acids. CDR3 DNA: TGTGCCAGCAGTTTCACAACTAATGAAAAACTGTTTTTT. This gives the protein CASSFTTNEKLFF.

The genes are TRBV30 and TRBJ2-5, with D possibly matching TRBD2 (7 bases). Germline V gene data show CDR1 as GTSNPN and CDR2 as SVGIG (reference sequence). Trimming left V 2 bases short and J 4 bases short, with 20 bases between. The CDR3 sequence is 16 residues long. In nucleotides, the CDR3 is TGTGCCTGGAGTACCCGGGGGGCGGGAGTACGAGAGACCCAGTACTTC. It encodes CAWSTRGAGVRETQYF.

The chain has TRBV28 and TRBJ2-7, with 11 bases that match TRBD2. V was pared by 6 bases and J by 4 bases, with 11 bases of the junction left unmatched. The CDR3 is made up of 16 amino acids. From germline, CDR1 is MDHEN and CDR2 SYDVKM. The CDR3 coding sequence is TGTGCCAGCAGCCCTGTATCGGGACTAGCGGTATACGAGCAGTACTTC. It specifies CASSPVSGLAVYEQYF.